This T cell receptor beta chain was sequenced in a study of control samples from healthy donors and cancer patients. Measured with immunoSEQ multiplex PCR; TCRdb has only the in-frame clones, and not every one. This sample has over 85,000 clones, with roughly 90% found just once. V lost 3 bases and J lost 3; bases outside the gene matches: 5. There are 14 residues in the CDR3. Germline values: CDR1 SGHAT, CDR2 FQNNGV. This sequence joins TRBV11-2 and TRBJ2-7; TRBD2 matches at 7 bases. The sequenced sample was PBMCs. The TCR comes from a woman aged 60 to 75 with lung cancer. The CDR3 coding sequence is TGTGCCAGCAGCTTCGGGGGGACCTTCTACGAGCAGTACTTC. It translates to CASSFGGTFYEQYF.